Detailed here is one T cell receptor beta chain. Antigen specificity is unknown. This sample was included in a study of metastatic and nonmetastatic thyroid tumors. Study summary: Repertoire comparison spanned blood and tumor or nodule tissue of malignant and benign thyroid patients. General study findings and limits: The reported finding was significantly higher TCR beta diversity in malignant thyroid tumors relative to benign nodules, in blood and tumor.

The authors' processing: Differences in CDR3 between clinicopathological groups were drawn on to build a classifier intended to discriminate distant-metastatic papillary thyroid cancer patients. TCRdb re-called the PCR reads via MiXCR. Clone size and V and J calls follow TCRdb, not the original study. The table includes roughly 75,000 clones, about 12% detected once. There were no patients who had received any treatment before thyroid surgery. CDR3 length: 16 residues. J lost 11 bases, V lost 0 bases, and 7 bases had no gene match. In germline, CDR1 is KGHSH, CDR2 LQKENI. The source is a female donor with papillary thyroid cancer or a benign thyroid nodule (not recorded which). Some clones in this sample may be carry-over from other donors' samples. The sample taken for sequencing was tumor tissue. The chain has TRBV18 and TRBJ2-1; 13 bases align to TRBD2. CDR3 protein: CASSPPTRTSGRQQFF. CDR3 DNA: TGTGCCAGCTCACCACCGACCAGGACTAGCGGGAGACAGCAGTTCTTC.